This T cell receptor (beta chain) was retrieved from a study of T cells in Graves' hyperthyroidism and ophthalmopathy. Study-level information: The blood sample was taken at first diagnosis, before treatment began. Study-wide results and limits: Within blood appeared most thyroid clonotypes that had expanded above 0.001. Stable hyperthyroidism was told apart from ophthalmopathy by a model built on 13 V-J features.

This clonotype was detected ten times or more. Its antigen remains unidentified. This CDR3 is built from 17 residues. The germline V gene has CDR1 KGHSH and CDR2 LQKENI. The germline V and J ends were trimmed by 1 base and 2 bases, with 18 bases remaining between them. The authors took PBMCs from 10 ml fresh peripheral blood. Amplification of TCR beta CDR3 regions used RNA as the template. HTBI primers were used for first-round RT-PCR of the TCR CDR3. TCRdb redid the calling of the multiplex PCR reads with MiXCR, one entry per CDR3 protein. Among roughly 330,000 distinct CDR3 sequences, 16% were seen once, and the ten largest hold roughly 33%.

The gene calls are TRBV18 and TRBJ2-7; D is uncertain. This TCR came from a man aged 30-40 years with Graves' hyperthyroidism. What was sequenced was blood. The CDR3 nucleotides are TGTGCCAGCTCACCACGCTTTTCGGACGGACCAACCTACGAGCAGTACTTC. Residues: CASSPRFSDGPTYEQYF.